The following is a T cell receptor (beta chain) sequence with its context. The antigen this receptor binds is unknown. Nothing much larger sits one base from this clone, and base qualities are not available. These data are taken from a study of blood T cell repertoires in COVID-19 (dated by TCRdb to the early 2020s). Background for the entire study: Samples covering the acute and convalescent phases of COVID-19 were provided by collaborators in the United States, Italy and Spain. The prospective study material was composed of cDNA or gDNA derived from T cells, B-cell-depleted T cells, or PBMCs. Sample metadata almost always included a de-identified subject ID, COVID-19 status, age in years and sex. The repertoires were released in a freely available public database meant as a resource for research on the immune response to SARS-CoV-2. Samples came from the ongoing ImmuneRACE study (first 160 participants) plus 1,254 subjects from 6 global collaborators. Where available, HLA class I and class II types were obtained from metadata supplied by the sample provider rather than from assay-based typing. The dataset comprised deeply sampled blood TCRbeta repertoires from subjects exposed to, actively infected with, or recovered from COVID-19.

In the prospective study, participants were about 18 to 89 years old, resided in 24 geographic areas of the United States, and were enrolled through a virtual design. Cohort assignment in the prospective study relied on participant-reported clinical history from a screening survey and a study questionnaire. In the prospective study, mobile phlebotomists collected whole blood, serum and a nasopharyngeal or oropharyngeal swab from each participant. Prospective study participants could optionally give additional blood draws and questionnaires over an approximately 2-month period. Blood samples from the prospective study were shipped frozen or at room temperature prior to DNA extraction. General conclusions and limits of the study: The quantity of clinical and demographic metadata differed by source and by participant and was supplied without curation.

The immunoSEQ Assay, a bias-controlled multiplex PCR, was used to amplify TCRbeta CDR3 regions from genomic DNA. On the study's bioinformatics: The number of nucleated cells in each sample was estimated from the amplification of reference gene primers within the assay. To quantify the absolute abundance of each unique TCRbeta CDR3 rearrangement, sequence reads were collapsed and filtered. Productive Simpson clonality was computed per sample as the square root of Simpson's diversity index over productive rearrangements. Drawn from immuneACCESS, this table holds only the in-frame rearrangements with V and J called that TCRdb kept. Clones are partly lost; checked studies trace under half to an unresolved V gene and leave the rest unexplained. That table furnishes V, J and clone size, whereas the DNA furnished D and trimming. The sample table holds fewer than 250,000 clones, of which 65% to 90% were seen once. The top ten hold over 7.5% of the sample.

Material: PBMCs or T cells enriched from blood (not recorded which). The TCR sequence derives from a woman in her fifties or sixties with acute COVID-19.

The CDR3 protein sequence reads: CASSQDRGGAYNEQFF. The DNA sequence reads TGTGCCAGCAGCCAAGATCGAGGGGGTGCCTACAATGAGCAGTTCTTC. The V gene is TRBV3-1 (or the pseudogene TRBV3-2) and the J gene is TRBJ2-1, with a tentative D gene TRBD1 over 6 matching bases. Its CDR3 holds 16 amino acids, cysteine through phenylalanine. Only the CDR3 part of the read is kept: 48 bases, read in frame from the first base. V is clipped by 0 bases and J by 2 bases, and the sequence between their germline boundaries is 11 bases long. Based on the germline V gene (reference sequence), the CDR1 and CDR2 sequences are LGHDT and YNNKEL.